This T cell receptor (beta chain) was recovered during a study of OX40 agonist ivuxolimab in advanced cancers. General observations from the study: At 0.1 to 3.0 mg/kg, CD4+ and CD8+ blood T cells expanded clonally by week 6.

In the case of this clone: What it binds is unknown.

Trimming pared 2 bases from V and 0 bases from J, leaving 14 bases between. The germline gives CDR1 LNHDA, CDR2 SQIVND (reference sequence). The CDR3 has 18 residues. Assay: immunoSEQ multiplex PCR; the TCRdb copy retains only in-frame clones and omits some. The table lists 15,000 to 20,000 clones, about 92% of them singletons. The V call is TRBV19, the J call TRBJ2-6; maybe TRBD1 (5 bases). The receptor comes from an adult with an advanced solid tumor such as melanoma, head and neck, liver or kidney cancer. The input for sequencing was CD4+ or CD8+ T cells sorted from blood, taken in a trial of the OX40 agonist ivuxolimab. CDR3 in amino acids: CASSISGLWGSGANVLTF. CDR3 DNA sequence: TGTGCCAGTAGTATATCAGGGCTCTGGGGCTCTGGGGCCAACGTCCTGACTTTC. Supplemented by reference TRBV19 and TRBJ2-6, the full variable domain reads DGGITQSPKYLFRKEGQNVTLSCEQNLNHDAMYWYRQDPGQGLRLIYYSQIVNDFQKGDIAEGYSVSREKKESFPLTVTSAQKNPTAFYLCASSISGLWGSGANVLTFGAGSRLTVL.